This T cell receptor (beta chain) derives from a study of blood T cells in healthy people across ages. A second PCR, run for roughly 6 to 11 cycles, used a sample-barcoded 5' primer plus a J-beta primer mix. Each CDR3 protein is one row after TCRdb ran MiXCR on the 5' RACE reads. There are roughly 800,000 distinct CDR3 sequences in the sample; approximately 25% occur only once, and around 9.2% lies in the top ten. With V trimmed by 5 bases and J by 1 base, 4 bases remained unmatched. Germline CDR1 SGHAT, CDR2 FQNNGV. The CDR3 spans 14 residues. This clonotype was seen only a few times. The same data also contributed to another study, on T cells of mothers and their children.

Sequencing was carried out using blood. The TCR originated in a boy aged 10-17 years in good health. V usage is TRBV11-2 and J usage is TRBJ2-7, with TRBD1 matching 8 bases. The CDR3 here is CASSEWTGSYEQYF. CDR3 nucleotides: TGTGCCAGCAGCGAATGGACAGGGTCCTACGAGCAGTACTTC.